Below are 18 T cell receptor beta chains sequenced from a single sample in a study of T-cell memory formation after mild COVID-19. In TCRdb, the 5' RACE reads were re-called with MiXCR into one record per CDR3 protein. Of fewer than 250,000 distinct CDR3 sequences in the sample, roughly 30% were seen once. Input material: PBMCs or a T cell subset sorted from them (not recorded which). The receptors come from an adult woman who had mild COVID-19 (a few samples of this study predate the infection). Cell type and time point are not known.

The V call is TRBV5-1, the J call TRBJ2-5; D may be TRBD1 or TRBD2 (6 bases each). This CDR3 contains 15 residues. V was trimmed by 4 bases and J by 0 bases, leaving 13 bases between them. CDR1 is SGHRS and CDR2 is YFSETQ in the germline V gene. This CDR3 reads CASSKNGGYQETQYF. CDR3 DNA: TGCGCCAGCAGCAAGAACGGGGGCTACCAAGAGACCCAGTACTTC.

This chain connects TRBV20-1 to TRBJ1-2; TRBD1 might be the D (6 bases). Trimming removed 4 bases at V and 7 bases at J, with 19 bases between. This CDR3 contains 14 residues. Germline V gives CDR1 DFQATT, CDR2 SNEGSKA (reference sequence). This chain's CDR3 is CSAKRAGGASGYTF. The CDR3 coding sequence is TGCAGTGCTAAGAGGGCGGGGGGGGCGTCTGGCTACACCTTC.

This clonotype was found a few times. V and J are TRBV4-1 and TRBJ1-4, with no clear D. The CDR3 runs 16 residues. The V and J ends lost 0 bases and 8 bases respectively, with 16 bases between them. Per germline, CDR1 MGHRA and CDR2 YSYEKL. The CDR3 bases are TGCGCCAGCAGCCAAGATCGGTCGAGACGAACGGAAAAACTGTTTTTT. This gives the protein CASSQDRSRRTEKLFF.

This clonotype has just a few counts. The chain's CDR3 is CASSFYTEFGNTIYF. The CDR3 nucleotides read TGTGCCAGCAGCTTCTACACGGAATTTGGAAACACCATATATTTT. The chain couples TRBV7-9 to TRBJ1-3; D gene unclear. The germline V gene has CDR1 SEHNR and CDR2 FQNEAQ (reference sequence). The CDR3 consists of 15 residues. V lost 3 bases, J lost 3 bases, and 12 bases lay in between.

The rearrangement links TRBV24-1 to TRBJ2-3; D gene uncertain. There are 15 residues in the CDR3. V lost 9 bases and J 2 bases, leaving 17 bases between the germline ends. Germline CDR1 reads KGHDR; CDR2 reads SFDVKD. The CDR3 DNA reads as TGTGCCACCGGTGGACGTGCCTTGAACACAGATACGCAGTATTTT. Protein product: CATGGRALNTDTQYF.

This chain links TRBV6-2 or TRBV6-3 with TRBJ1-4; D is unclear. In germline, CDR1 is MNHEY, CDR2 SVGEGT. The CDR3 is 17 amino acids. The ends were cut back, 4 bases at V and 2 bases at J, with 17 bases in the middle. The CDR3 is CASSWAGVRRTNEKLFF. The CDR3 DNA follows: TGTGCCAGCAGTTGGGCCGGGGTGAGAAGGACTAATGAAAAACTGTTTTTT.

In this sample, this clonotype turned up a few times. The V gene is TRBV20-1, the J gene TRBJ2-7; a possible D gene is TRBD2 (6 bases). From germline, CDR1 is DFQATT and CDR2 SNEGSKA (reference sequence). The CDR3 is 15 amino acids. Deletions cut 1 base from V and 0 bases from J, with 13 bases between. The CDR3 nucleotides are TGCAGTGCTAGAGTCCGGGGGTGGTACTCCTACGAGCAGTACTTC. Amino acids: CSARVRGWYSYEQYF.

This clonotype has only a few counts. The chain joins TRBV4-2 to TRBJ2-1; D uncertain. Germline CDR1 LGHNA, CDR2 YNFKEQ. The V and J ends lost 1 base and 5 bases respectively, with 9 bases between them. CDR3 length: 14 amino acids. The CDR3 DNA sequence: TGTGCCAGCAGCCAAGGGCAGGCCGACAATGAGCAGTTCTTC. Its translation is CASSQGQADNEQFF.

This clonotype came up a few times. The CDR3 protein is CASSFRWEGRDSPLHF. Written as DNA, the CDR3 is TGCGCCAGCAGCTTCCGTTGGGAGGGGAGGGATTCACCCCTCCACTTT. The chain combines TRBV5-1 with TRBJ1-6; perhaps TRBD1 as D (5 bases). CDR3 length equals 16 residues. Trimming removed 2 bases at V and 8 bases at J, with 17 bases between. Germline values: CDR1 SGHRS, CDR2 YFSETQ.

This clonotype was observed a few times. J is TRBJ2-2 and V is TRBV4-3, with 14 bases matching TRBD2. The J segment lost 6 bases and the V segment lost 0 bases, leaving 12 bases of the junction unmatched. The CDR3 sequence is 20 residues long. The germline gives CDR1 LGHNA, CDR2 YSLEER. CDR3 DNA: TGCGCCAGCAGCCAAGATTTAGTCTCATGGGGACTAGCGGGAGCCGGGGAGCTGTTTTTT. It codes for CASSQDLVSWGLAGAGELFF.

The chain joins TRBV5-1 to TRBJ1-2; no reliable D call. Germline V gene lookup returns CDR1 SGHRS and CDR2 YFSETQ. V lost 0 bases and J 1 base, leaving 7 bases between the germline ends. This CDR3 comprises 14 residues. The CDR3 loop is CASSLGSDNYGYTF. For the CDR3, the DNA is TGCGCCAGCAGCTTGGGGTCGGATAACTATGGCTACACCTTC.

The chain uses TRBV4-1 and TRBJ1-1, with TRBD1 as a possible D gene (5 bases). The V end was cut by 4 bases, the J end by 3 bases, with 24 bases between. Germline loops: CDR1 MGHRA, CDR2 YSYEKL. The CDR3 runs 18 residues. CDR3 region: CASSRLPGTPKSDTEAFF. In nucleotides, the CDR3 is TGCGCCAGCAGCCGCCTACCAGGGACTCCCAAAAGTGACACTGAAGCTTTCTTT.

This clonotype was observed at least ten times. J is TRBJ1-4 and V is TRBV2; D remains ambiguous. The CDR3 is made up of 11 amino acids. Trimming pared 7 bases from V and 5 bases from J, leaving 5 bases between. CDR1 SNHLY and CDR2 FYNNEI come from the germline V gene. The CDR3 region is CASTLNEKLFF. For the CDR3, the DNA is TGTGCCAGCACCCTGAATGAAAAACTGTTTTTT.

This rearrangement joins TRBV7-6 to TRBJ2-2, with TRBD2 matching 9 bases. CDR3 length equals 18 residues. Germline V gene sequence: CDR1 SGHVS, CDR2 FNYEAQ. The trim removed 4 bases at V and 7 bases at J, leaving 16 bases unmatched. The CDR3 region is CASSSKVLAGTAGGELFF. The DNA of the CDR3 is TGTGCCAGCAGCTCGAAGGTGCTAGCGGGGACCGCGGGCGGGGAGCTGTTTTTT.

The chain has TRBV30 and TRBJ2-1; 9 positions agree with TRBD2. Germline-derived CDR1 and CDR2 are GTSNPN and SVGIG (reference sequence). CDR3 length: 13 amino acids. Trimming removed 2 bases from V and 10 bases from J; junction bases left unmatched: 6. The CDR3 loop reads CAWSLRGGYEQFF. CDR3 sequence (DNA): TGTGCCTGGAGTTTGCGGGGGGGATACGAGCAGTTCTTC.

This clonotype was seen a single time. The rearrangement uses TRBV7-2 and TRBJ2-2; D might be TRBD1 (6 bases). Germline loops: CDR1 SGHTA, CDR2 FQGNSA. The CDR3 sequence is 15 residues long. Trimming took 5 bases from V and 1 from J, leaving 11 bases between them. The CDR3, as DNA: TGTGCCAGCAGCCCCAGGGGCCAGAACACCGGGGAGCTGTTTTTT. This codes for CASSPRGQNTGELFF.

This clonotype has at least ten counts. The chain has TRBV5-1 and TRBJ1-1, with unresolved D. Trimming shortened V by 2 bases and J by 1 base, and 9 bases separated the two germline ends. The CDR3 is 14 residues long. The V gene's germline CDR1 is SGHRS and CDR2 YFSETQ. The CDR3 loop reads CASSFGSTNTEAFF. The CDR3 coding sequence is TGCGCCAGCAGCTTCGGGTCAACGAACACTGAAGCTTTCTTT.

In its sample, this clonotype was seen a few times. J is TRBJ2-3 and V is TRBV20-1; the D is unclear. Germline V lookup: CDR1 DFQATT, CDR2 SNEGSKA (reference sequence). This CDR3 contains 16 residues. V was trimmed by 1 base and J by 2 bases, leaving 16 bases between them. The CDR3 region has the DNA TGCAGTGCTAGAGTATCTGGGCTCCCCGCCACAGATACGCAGTATTTT. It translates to CSARVSGLPATDTQYF.